Shown below are 9 T cell receptor beta chains from a single sample sequenced in a study of cytomegalovirus exposure and HLA in healthy donors (dated by TCRdb to 2016 to 2017). The receptor library was made with the immunoSEQ multiplex PCR assay. For the multiplex PCR, a mixture combining 60 forward primers for TCR Vbeta segments and 13 reverse primers for TCR Jbeta segments was used. What TCRdb holds here is the immuneACCESS table cut down to in-frame rearrangements. Part of the clones is not present; checked against another copy, under half of the missing clones reflect an unresolved V gene, and the others are unexplained. The sample has 130,000 or so clones on record, around 80% of them singletons. Under 6% of the sample is in the top ten clones. The sequenced sample consisted of PBMCs. The receptors were sampled from a man between 25 and 39 years old in good health and CMV-seronegative.

As concerns this clone: The sample holds other DNA sequences that translate to the same CDR3. The chain carries TRBV9 and TRBJ2-7; 7 nucleotides line up with TRBD1. Per germline, CDR1 SGDLS and CDR2 YYNGEE. The CDR3 has 13 amino acids. The J segment lost 4 bases and the V segment lost 0 bases, leaving 1 base of the junction unmatched. The DNA of the CDR3 is TGTGCCAGCAGCGTAGAACAGGGGTACGAGCAGTACTTC. It encodes CASSVEQGYEQYF.

The CDR3 coding sequence is TGTGCCAGCAGTAAATTTAGCCAGGGGGCAGCAGAAACTGAAGCTTTCTTT. Translating it yields CASSKFSQGAAETEAFF. The rearrangement joins TRBV2 to TRBJ1-1, with 8 nucleotides matching TRBD1. Germline-derived CDR1 and CDR2 are SNHLY and FYNNEI. Trimming cost V 5 bases and J 5 bases; bases outside gene matches: 16. The CDR3 runs 17 residues.

The table lists this clone with a count of one. The genes are TRBV15 and TRBJ1-5; D unclear. The CDR3 covers 13 residues. Germline lookup yields CDR1 LNHNV and CDR2 YYDKDF (reference sequence). Trimming stripped 2 bases from V and 4 bases from J, with 6 bases between. CDR3 residues: CATSRQENQPQHF. CDR3 sequence (DNA): TGTGCCACCAGCAGACAGGAAAATCAGCCCCAGCATTTT.

CDR3 in DNA: TGTGCCAGCAGCTGGGACAGGGGAAGTGATACGCAGTATTTT. It is translated as CASSWDRGSDTQYF. The genes are TRBV7-2 and TRBJ2-3; 10 bases match TRBD1. The V segment lost 4 bases and the J segment 6 bases; nucleotides outside the gene matches: 4. The CDR3 contains 14 residues. The germline V gene has CDR1 SGHTA and CDR2 FQGNSA.

A few counts support this clone. This rearrangement joins TRBV4-2 to TRBJ2-1; TRBD1 matches 12 bases. V was pared by 4 bases and J by 6 bases, with 1 base of the junction left unmatched. The CDR3 contains 14 residues. Germline CDR1 is LGHNA and CDR2 is YNFKEQ. The CDR3: CASSRDRGRNEQFF. The DNA for the CDR3 is TGTGCCAGCAGCCGGGACAGGGGGCGCAATGAGCAGTTCTTC.

The table lists this clone with a few counts. This chain links TRBV28 with TRBJ1-5, with D possibly being TRBD1 (6 bases). The V gene's germline CDR1 is MDHEN and CDR2 SYDVKM. The CDR3 is 16 residues long. V gave up 3 bases and J gave up 3 bases, with 15 bases separating them. CDR3 sequence reads: CASSLGGQGPNQPQHF. The DNA of the CDR3 is TGTGCCAGCAGTTTGGGGGGGCAGGGTCCCAATCAGCCCCAGCATTTT.

The chain is built from TRBV30 and TRBJ1-1, with unresolved D. From germline, CDR1 is GTSNPN and CDR2 SVGIG (reference sequence). The CDR3 extends over 12 amino acids. V was pared by 3 bases and J by 6 bases, with 11 bases between. Written as DNA, the CDR3 is TGTGCCTGGAGCCTGACTTGGGCTGAAGCTTTCTTT. Amino acids: CAWSLTWAEAFF.

The table lists this clone with a few counts. The V and J genes are TRBV5-6 and TRBJ2-3; possibly TRBD2 for D (5 bases). In germline, CDR1 is SGHDT, CDR2 YYEEEE. V was pared by 1 base and J by 6 bases, with 6 bases between. The CDR3 extends over 12 amino acids. The CDR3 DNA follows: TGTGCCAGCAGCTTGCCGGGGGATACGCAGTATTTT. This sequence encodes CASSLPGDTQYF.

The V call is TRBV10-3, the J call TRBJ2-7; D gene ambiguous. Trimming cost V 6 bases and J 1 base, with 22 bases left between them. CDR3 length: 17 residues. CDR1 is ENHRY and CDR2 is SYGVKD in the germline V gene. The CDR3 DNA is TGTGCCATCAGGGATCCAGTCTCGGAGATGCCTTCCTACGAGCAGTACTTC. Its translation is CAIRDPVSEMPSYEQYF.